Sequencing of this T cell receptor beta chain was carried out in a study of cytomegalovirus exposure and HLA in healthy donors. The wider study: A subsequent analysis reported that the 120 or so validation repertoires were produced on the same platform that had also been used for the 600 to 800 first-cohort repertoires.

Study results and limitations: A list of roughly 180 TCR beta chains associated with cytomegalovirus was given. The tendency of first-cohort TCR clusters to co-occur in the roughly 120 validation repertoires was identified by a subsequent analysis. Most sequenced TCRs were rare (though some public TCRs occurred in many donors).

Sequencing used immunoSEQ multiplex PCR; TCRdb keeps in-frame clones, though not all of them. Seen here are approximately 300,000 clones, 75% to 90% observed once, and the top ten hold 1% to 1.5%. On this clone itself: Its antigen is as yet unknown.

The V and J ends lost 2 bases and 0 bases respectively, with 12 bases between them. This CDR3 has 16 residues. Germline-derived CDR1 and CDR2 are SGHAT and FQNNGV. The clonotype was recovered from a woman between 25 and 40 years old in good health and CMV-seropositive. Sequenced sample: PBMCs. The V and J genes are TRBV11-2 and TRBJ2-3, with D possibly being TRBD2 (6 bases). The CDR3 spells CASSLLETRSTDTQYF. Here the CDR3 DNA reads TGTGCCAGCAGCTTATTAGAGACTAGAAGCACAGATACGCAGTATTTT.